Sequencing of this T cell receptor beta chain was carried out in a study of T cells expressing NK-cell markers. Findings of the study overall: Dominant NKG2C+ clonotypes were found to form roughly 1.0-7.0% of CD8+ T cells in over five donors. HCMV specificity of the expanded NKG2C+ T cell clones stayed unclear.

TCRdb re-analyzed the 5' RACE reads; it lists each CDR3 protein once, without DNA. In all, the sample yields 150,000 to 160,000 distinct CDR3 sequences. Remarks on this clonotype: What it recognizes is unknown.

The sequenced material came from blood T cells: a sorted CD56 or NKG2C T cell subset, CD4+ or CD8+ T cells, or bulk PBMC T cells (not recorded which). The clonotype comes from a woman in her forties or fifties in good health.

Here the CDR3 reads CASRVLAGPETQYF. V gene TRBV12-3 or TRBV12-4 combines with J gene TRBJ2-5; the TRBD2 assignment by TCRdb is unverifiable without DNA. The CDR3 runs to 14 residues.